This TCR beta chain appears in the sequencing data of a study of response to subunit inactivated influenza vaccine. Germline V CDR1 and CDR2: DFQATT, SNEGSKA (reference sequence). Trimming took off 6 bases at V and 6 bases at J, with 14 bases between the two ends. CDR3 length equals 12 residues. MiXCR, run by TCRdb on the RT-PCR reads, gives a single entry per CDR3 protein. The sample has some 570,000 distinct CDR3 sequences, roughly 10% seen once. This clonotype was observed at least ten times. The sample also formed part of further work on T cells expressing NK-cell markers. This second report adds: Production of TCR beta cDNA relied on 5'RACE template switching with UMIs. HCMV seropositivity marked seven of the eight sequenced donors; one was seronegative. Sorting was restricted to alpha-beta TCR T cells by an anti-gamma-delta TCR antibody in several experiments. CD8+ T cells in a handful of donors included dominant NKG2C+ clonotypes at roughly 1.0-8%.

This TCR came from a man aged 50-60 years who received an inactivated influenza vaccine. The source was PBMCs from blood, collected on the day of vaccination. The chain recombines TRBV20-1 with TRBJ2-5; a possible D gene is TRBD2 (5 bases). The CDR3 loop reads CSAPSDGKTQYF. As DNA, the CDR3 is TGCAGTGCCCCATCAGACGGGAAGACCCAGTACTTC.